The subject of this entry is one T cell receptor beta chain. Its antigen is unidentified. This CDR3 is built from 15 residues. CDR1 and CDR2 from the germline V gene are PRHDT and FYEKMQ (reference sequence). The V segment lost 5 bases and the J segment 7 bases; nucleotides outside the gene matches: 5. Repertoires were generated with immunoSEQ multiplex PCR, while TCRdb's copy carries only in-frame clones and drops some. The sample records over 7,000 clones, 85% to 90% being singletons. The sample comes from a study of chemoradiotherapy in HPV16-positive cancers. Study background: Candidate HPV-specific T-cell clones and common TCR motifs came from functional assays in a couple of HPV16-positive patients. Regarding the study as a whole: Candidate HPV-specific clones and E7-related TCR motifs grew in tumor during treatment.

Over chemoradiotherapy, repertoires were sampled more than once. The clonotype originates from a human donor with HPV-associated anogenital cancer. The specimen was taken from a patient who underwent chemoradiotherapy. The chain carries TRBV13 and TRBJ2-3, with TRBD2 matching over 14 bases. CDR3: CASSRLAGGPNTQYF. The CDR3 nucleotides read TGTGCCAGCAGCAGACTAGCGGGAGGGCCAAATACGCAGTATTTT.